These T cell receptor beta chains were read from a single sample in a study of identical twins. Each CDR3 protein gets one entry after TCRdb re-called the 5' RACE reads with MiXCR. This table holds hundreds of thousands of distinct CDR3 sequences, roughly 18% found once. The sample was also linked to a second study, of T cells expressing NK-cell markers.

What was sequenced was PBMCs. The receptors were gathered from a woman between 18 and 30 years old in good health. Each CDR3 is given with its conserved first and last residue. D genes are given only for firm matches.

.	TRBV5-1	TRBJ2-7	CASSLNGRDSYEQYF
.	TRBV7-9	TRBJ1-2	CASSLGGQGPHPGYTF
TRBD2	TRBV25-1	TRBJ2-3	CASSTSGVGDTQYF
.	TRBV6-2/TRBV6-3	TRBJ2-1	CASSYRTGGSYNEQFF
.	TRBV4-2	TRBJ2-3	CASSQKEGALDTQYF
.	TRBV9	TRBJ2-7	CASSVGGSPYEQYF
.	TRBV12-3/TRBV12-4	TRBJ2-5	CASSSSTGGAWQETQYF
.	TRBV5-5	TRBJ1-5	CASQGIGNQPQHF
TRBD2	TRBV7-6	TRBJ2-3	CASSFQSGGTADTQYF
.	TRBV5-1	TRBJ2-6	CASSLLGARFGANVLTF
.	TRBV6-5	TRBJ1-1	CASSYSGGPVRAFF
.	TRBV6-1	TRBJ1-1	CASSEAGGVAEAFF
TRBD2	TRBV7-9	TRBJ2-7	CASSRGVNPEQYF
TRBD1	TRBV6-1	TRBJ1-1	CASSEWGQGNTEAFF
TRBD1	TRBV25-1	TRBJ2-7	CASSEWGTGVYEQYF
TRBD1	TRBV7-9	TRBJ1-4	CASSKDRVGEKLFF
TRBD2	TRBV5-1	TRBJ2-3	CASSRTTSGGDTQYF
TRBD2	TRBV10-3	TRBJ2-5	CAIGGLGLQETQYF
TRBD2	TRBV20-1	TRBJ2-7	CSARSASGGPPYEQYF
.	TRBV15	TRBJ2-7	CATSRDYGGTTVGEQYF
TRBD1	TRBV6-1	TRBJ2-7	CASSPQGQPLYEQYF
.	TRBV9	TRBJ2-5	CASSTRGKETQYF
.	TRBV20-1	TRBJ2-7	CSALDRSLLEQYF
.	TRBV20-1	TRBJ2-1	CSASAGPHPLDEQFF
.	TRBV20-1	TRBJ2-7	CSARDGHLTREQYF
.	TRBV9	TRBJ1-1	CASSVAGAEAFF
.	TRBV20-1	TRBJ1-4	CSAQTLLDEKLFF
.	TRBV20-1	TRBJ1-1	CSARAPGLGGNTEAFF
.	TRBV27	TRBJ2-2	CASSRAHTGELFF
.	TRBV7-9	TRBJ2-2	CASSLLQTTNTGELFF
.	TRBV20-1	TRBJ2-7	CSARDFAGLPYEQYF
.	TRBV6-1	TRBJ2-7	CAVGHNPYEQYF
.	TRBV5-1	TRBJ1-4	CASSLVGRQSTNEKLFF
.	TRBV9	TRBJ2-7	CASSGIPSYEQYF
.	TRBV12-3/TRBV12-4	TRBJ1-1	CASRGRGTEAFF
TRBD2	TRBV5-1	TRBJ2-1	CASSLPLAGGDNEQFF
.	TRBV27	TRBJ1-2	CASMGPDSYGYTF
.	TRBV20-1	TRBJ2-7	CSARDPHEQYF
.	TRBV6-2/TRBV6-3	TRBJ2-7	CASSYSTTGFGQYF
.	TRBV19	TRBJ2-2	CASSIGPGGELFF
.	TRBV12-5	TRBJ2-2	CASGPLVASTGELFF
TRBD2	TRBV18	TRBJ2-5	CASSPRAGLESFQETQYF
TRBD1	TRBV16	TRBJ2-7	CASSQSDVNGQGAWEQYF
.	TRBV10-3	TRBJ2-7	CAISVDSYEQYF
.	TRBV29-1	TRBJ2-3	CSQIGRGDTQYF
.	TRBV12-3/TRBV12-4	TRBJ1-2	CASSPRGAYGYTF
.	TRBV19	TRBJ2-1	CASSLRFYNEQFF
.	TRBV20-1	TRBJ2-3	CSANNPALTDTQYF
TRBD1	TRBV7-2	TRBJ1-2	CASSFRAGTGQGYTF
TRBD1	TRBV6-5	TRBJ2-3	CASSSQQIDRDRDTDTQYF
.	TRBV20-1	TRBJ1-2	CSARIMSNYGYTF